This TCR beta chain was captured by sequencing in a study of blood T cell repertoires in COVID-19. The wider study: Sites across the United States, Italy and Spain contributed samples from acute and convalescent COVID-19.

The CDR3 spans 11 residues. The germline V gene has CDR1 DFQATT and CDR2 SNEGSKA (reference sequence). Trimming took 6 bases from V and 5 from J; bases not matched to a gene: 3. This clone has only a few counts. Original handling: Nucleated cell counts were estimated from reference gene primer amplification. TCRdb's table, derived via immunoSEQ multiplex PCR, lists solely in-frame clones and lacks some. That table furnishes V, J and clone size, whereas the DNA furnished D and trimming. This table holds about 50,000 clones, more than 90% found once. The chain employs TRBV20-1 and TRBJ2-7, with 8 bases fitting TRBD2. The clonotype originates from a human donor in a cohort sampled during active COVID-19. The sample was peripheral blood. CDR3 nucleotide sequence: TGCAGTGCCGGGACTAGTAACGAGCAGTACGTC. It codes for CSAGTSNEQYV.